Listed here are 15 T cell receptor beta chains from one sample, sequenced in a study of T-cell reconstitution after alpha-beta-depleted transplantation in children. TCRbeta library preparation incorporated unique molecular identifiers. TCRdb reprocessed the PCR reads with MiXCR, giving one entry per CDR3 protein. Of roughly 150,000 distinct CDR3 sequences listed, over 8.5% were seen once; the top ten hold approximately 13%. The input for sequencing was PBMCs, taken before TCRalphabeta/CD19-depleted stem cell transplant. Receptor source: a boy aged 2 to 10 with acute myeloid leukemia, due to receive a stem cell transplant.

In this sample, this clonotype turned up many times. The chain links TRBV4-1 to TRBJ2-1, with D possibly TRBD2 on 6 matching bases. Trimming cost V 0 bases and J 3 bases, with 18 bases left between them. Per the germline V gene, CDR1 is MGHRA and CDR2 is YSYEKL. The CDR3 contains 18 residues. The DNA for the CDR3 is TGCGCCAGCAGCCAAGATTATACGGCGGGGACCTACTACAATGAGCAGTTCTTC. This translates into CASSQDYTAGTYYNEQFF.

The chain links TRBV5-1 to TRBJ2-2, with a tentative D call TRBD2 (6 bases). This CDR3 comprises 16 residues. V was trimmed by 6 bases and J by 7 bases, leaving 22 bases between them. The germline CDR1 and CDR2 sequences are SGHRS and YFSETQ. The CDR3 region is CASKLRGGVFGGELFF. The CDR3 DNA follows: TGCGCCAGCAAACTGCGCGGAGGGGTTTTTGGCGGGGAGCTGTTTTTT.

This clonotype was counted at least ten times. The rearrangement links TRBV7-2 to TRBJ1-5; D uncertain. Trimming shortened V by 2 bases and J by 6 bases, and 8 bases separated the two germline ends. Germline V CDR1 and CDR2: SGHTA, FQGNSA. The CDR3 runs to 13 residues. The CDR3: CASSLQDRQPQHF. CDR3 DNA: TGTGCCAGCAGCTTACAAGACCGTCAGCCCCAGCATTTT.

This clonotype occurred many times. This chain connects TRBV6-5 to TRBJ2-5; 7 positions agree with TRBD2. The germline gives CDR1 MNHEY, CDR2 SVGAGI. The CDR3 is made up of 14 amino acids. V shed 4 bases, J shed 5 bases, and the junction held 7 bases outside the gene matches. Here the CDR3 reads CASSSIAGRETQYF. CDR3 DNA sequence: TGTGCCAGCAGTTCGATAGCGGGCCGGGAGACCCAGTACTTC.

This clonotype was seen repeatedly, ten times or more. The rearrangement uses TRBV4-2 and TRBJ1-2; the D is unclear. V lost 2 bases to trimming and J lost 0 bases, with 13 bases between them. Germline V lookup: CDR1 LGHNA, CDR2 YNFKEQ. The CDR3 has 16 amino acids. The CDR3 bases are TGTGCCAGCAGCCAACCAACGGACCGCCCTAACTATGGCTACACCTTC. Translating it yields CASSQPTDRPNYGYTF.

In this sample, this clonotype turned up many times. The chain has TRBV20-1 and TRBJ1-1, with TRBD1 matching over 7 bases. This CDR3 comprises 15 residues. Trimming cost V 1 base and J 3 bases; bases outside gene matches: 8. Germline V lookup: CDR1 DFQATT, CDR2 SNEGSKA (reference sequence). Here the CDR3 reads CSARAWGDSDTEAFF. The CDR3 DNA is TGCAGTGCTAGAGCTTGGGGGGACAGCGACACTGAAGCTTTCTTT.

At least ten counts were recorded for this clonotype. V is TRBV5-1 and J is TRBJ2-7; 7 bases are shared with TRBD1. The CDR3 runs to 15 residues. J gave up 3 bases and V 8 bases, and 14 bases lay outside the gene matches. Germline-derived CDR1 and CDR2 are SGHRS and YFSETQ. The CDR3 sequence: CAREEPGQPDYEQYV. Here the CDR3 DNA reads TGCGCCAGAGAGGAACCGGGACAGCCAGACTACGAGCAGTACGTC.

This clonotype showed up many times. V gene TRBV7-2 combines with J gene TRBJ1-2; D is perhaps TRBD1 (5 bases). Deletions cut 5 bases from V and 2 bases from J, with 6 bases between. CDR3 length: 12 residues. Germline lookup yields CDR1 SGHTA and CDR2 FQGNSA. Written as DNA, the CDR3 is TGTGCCAGCAGCCGACAGAACTATGGCTACACCTTC. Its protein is CASSRQNYGYTF.

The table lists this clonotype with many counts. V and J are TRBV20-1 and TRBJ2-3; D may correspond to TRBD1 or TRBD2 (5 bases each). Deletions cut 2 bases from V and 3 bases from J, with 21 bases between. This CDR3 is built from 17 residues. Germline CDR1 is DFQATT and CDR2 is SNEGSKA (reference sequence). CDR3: CSARSIGAVFLTDTQYF. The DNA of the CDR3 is TGCAGTGCTAGATCCATCGGGGCGGTCTTTTTGACAGATACGCAGTATTTT.

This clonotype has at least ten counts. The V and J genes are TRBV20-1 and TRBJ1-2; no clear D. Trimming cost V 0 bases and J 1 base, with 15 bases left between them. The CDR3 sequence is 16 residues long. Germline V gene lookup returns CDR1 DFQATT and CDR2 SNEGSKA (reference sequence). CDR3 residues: CSARDPSAKYNYGYTF. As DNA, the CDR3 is TGCAGTGCTAGAGATCCGTCAGCCAAGTATAACTATGGCTACACCTTC.

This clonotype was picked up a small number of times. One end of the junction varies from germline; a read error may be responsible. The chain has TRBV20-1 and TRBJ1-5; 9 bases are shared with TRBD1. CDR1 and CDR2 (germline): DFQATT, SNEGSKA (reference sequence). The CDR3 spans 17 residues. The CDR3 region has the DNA TGCTGTGCTAGAGATCTCAGGACAGGGGTCGGCAATCAGCCCCAGCATTTT. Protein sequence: CCARDLRTGVGNQPQHF.

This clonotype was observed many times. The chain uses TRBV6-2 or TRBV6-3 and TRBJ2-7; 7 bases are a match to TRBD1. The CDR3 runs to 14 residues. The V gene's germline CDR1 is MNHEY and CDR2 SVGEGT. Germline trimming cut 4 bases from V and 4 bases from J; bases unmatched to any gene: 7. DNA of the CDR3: TGTGCCAGCAGTTTCGACAGGGAACAATACGAGCAGTACGTC. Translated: CASSFDREQYEQYV.

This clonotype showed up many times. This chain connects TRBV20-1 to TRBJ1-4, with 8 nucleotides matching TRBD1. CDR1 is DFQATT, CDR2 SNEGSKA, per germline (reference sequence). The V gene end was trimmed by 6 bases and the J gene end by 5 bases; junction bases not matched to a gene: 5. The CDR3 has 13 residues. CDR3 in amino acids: CSASRTGNEKLFF. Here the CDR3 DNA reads TGCAGTGCCTCCCGGACAGGGAATGAAAAACTGTTTTTT.

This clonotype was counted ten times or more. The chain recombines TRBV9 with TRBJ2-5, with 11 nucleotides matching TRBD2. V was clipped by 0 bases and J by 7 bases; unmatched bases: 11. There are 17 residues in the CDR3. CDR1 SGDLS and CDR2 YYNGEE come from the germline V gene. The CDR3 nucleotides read TGTGCCAGCAGCGTAGGAGGACTAGCGGGCCCCACGGGGACCCAGTACTTC. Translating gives CASSVGGLAGPTGTQYF.

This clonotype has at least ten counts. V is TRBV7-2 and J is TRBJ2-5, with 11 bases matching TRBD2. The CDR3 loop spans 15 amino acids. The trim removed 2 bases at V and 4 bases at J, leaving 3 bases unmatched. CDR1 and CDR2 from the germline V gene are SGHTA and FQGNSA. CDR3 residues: CASSLNGLAGETQYF. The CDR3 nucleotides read TGTGCCAGCAGCTTAAACGGACTAGCGGGAGAGACCCAGTACTTC.